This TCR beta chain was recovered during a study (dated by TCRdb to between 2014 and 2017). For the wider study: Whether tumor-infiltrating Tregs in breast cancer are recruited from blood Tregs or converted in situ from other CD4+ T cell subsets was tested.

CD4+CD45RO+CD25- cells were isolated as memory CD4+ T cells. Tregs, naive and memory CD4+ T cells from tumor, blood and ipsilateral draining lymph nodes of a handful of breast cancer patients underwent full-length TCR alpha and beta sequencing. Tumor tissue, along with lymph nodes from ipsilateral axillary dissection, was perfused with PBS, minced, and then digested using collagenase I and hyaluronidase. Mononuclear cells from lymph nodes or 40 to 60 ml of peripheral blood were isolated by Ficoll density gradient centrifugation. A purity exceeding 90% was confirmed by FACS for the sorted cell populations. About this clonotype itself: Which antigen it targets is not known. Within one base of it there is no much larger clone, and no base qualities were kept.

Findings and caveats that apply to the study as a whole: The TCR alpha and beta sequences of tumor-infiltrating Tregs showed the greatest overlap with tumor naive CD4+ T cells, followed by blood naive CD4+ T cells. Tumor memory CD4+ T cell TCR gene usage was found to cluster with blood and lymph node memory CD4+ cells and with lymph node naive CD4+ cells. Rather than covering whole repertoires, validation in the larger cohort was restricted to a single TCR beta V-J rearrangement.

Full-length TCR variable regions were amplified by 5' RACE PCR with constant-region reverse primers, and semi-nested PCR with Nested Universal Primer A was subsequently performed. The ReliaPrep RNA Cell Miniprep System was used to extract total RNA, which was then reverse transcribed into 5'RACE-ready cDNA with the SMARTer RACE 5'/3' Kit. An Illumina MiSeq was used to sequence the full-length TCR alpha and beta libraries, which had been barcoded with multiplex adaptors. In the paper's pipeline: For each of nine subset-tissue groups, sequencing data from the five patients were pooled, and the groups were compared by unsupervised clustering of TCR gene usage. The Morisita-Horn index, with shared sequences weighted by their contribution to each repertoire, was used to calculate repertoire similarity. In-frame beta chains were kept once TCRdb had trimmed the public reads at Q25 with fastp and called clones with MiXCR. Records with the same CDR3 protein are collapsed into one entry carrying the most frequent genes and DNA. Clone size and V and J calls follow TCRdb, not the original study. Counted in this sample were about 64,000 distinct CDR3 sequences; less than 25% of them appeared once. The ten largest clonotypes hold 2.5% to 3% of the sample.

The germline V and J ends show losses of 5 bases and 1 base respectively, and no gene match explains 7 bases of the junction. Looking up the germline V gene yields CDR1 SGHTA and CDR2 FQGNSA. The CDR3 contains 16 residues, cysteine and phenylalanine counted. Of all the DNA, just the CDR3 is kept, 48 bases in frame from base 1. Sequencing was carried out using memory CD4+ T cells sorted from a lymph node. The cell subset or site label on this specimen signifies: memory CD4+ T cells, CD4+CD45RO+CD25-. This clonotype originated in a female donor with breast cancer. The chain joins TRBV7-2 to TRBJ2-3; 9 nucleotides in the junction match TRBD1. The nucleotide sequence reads TGTGCCAGCAGCGTAACAGGGGGCTCGGGCACAGATACGCAGTATTTT. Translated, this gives CASSVTGGSGTDTQYF. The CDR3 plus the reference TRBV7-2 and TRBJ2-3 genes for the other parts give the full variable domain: GAGVSQSPSNKVTEKGKDVELRCDPISGHTALYWYRQSLGQGLEFLIYFQGNSAPDKSGLPSDRFSAERTGGSVSTLTIQRTQQEDSAVYLCASSVTGGSGTDTQYFGPGTRLTVL.